This T cell receptor (beta chain) derives from a study of T cells in localized non-small cell lung cancer. Study-wide results and caveats: Adjacent lung exhibited a median of about 50 among the 100 most abundant tumor clones. Clonality of T cells reached its maximum in uninvolved adjacent lung, surpassing tumor.

This clone was seen once. What it binds is unknown. There are 14 residues in the CDR3. Germline CDR1 and CDR2: SGHTA and FQGTGA. With 5 bases removed from V and 5 bases from J, the gap between germline ends came to 13 bases. Sequenced by immunoSEQ multiplex PCR; TCRdb stores in-frame clones only, minus some. The sample carries 40,000 to 65,000 clones, over 70% recorded once. The chain recombines TRBV7-3 with TRBJ2-1; a possible D gene is TRBD1 (6 bases). The sample in question was peripheral blood mononuclear cells, obtained before any cancer treatment. The sequence derives from a man aged 35 to 69 with stage III lung adenocarcinoma. Here the CDR3 DNA reads TGTGCCAGCAGCGAAAGGGGGAGCCACAATGAGCAGTTCTTC. This codes for CASSERGSHNEQFF.